These 31 T cell receptor beta chains came from one sample sequenced in a study of T cell responses to AZD1222 COVID-19 vaccine. TCRdb's copy holds only in-frame clones and misses some; the assay was immunoSEQ multiplex PCR. Counted here are around 130,000 clones, 88% occurring once; the ten biggest clones make up 4.5% to 7%. This sample comprised peripheral blood, obtained 28 days after the second AZD1222 dose. Receptor source: an adult who received the AZD1222 COVID-19 vaccine.

V gene TRBV5-8 combines with J gene TRBJ2-7, with D hard to call. Trimming removed 3 bases at V and 3 bases at J, with 13 bases between. Germline-derived CDR1 and CDR2 are SGHTS and YDEGEE. The CDR3 loop spans 14 amino acids. The DNA for the CDR3 is TGTGCCAGCAGCTACCAAGGCAGATTCTACGAGCAGTACTTC. Residues: CASSYQGRFYEQYF. Using reference TRBV5-8 and TRBJ2-7 for the parts outside the CDR3, the full variable domain is EAGVTQSPTHLIKTRGQQATLRCSPISGHTSVYWYQQALGLGLQFLLWYDEGEERNRGNFPPRFSGRQFPNYSSELNVNALELEDSALYLCASSYQGRFYEQYFGPGTRLTVT.

This chain links TRBV7-2 with TRBJ1-4, with 8 nucleotides matching TRBD1. The ends lost 5 bases at V and 8 bases at J; junction bases unmatched: 7. The CDR3 runs to 14 residues. In germline, CDR1 is SGHTA, CDR2 FQGNSA. CDR3: CASSLGQGREKLFF. DNA for the CDR3: TGTGCCAGCAGCCTTGGACAGGGACGGGAAAAACTGTTTTTT.

The chain has TRBV11-2 and TRBJ2-1; D gene unclear. The CDR3 has 15 amino acids. CDR1 SGHAT and CDR2 FQNNGV come from the germline V gene. V was pared by 0 bases and J by 5 bases, with 11 bases between. The CDR3 is CASSLDWSTNNEQFF. DNA for the CDR3: TGTGCCAGCAGCTTAGATTGGAGTACAAACAATGAGCAGTTCTTC.

The chain has TRBV6-5 and TRBJ1-1, with 7 positions matching TRBD1. The J segment lost 2 bases and the V segment lost 2 bases, leaving 2 bases of the junction unmatched. Germline CDR1 reads MNHEY; CDR2 reads SVGAGI. The CDR3 covers 14 residues. CDR3 loop: CASSYGQANTEAFF. In DNA, the CDR3 is TGTGCCAGCAGTTACGGACAGGCAAACACTGAAGCTTTCTTT.

V and J are TRBV19 and TRBJ1-6; D gene unclear. The V and J ends lost 7 bases and 0 bases respectively, with 7 bases between them. CDR3 size: 14 residues. Germline V CDR1 and CDR2: LNHDA, SQIVND (reference sequence). The CDR3 region is CASTDNSYNSPLHF. CDR3 sequence (DNA): TGTGCCAGTACTGACAACTCCTATAATTCACCCCTCCACTTT.

The chain joins TRBV28 to TRBJ2-7; TRBD1 matches at 12 bases. This CDR3 is built from 16 residues. The V segment lost 4 bases and the J segment 3 bases; nucleotides outside the gene matches: 7. Germline CDR1 MDHEN, CDR2 SYDVKM. The CDR3 loop is CASSSPGTGGDYEQYF. The CDR3 bases are TGTGCCAGCAGTTCTCCCGGGACAGGGGGCGACTACGAGCAGTACTTC.

The rearrangement uses TRBV9 and TRBJ1-5; TRBD1 is a possible D gene (6 bases). The CDR3 has 15 amino acids. V lost 0 bases and J lost 3, with 10 bases in between. Germline CDR1 and CDR2: SGDLS and YYNGEE. The CDR3 region is CASSVGGGDNQPQHF. CDR3 sequence (DNA): TGTGCCAGCAGCGTAGGAGGGGGGGACAATCAGCCCCAGCATTTT.

The CDR3 DNA reads TGTGCCAGCAGTCTTAGACTAGCGGGGGGCCTTCAGAACACCGGGGAGCTGTTTTTT. It encodes CASSLRLAGGLQNTGELFF. The chain combines TRBV6-6 with TRBJ2-2, with 13 bases aligning to TRBD2. The CDR3 runs 19 residues. Germline CDR1 is MNHNY and CDR2 is SVGAGI (reference sequence). Losses at the gene ends were 5 bases for V and 1 base for J; bases not matched to a gene: 10.

The chain is built from TRBV15 and TRBJ2-7, with D tentatively TRBD1 (5 bases). Per the germline V gene, CDR1 is LNHNV and CDR2 is YYDKDF (reference sequence). The CDR3 is 15 amino acids. V lost 0 bases and J 7 bases, leaving 16 bases between the germline ends. The CDR3 DNA sequence: TGTGCCACCAGCAGAGATTCGAGACAGCGTGGGGAGCAGTACTTC. Protein: CATSRDSRQRGEQYF.

CDR3 bases: TGTGCCAGCTCACGACGGACGGGGGTTAGCACAGATACGCAGTATTTT. It is translated as CASSRRTGVSTDTQYF. The chain combines TRBV18 with TRBJ2-3, with TRBD2 as a possible D gene (6 bases). The V end was cut by 4 bases, the J end by 0 bases, with 14 bases between. Germline CDR1 and CDR2: KGHSH and LQKENI. The CDR3 has 16 residues.

The chain has TRBV6-4 and TRBJ1-5; D gene unclear. The germline V gene has CDR1 MRHNA and CDR2 SNTAGT. The CDR3 sequence is 14 residues long. V was clipped by 5 bases and J by 1 base, with 9 bases between them. Here the CDR3 DNA reads TGTGCCAGCAGTCAGGACTTCAGCAATCAGCCCCAGCATTTT. It yields the protein CASSQDFSNQPQHF.

This clone was seen only once. The V gene is TRBV11-2, the J gene TRBJ2-7; D is undetermined. Trimming took off 2 bases at V and 0 bases at J, with 11 bases between the two ends. CDR1 and CDR2 (germline): SGHAT, FQNNGV. CDR3 length: 15 amino acids. The CDR3 nucleotides are TGTGCCAGCAGCTTAAGCTTAACAAGCTCCTACGAGCAGTACTTC. This codes for CASSLSLTSSYEQYF.

The rearrangement uses TRBV15 and TRBJ2-1; 7 nucleotides match TRBD2. The trim removed 3 bases at V and 3 bases at J, leaving 8 bases unmatched. The CDR3 contains 16 residues. Germline values: CDR1 LNHNV, CDR2 YYDKDF (reference sequence). CDR3 bases: TGTGCCACCAGCAGCCGCCGGGCTAGCGGCTACAATGAGCAGTTCTTC. It specifies CATSSRRASGYNEQFF.

J is TRBJ1-3 and V is TRBV6-2 or TRBV6-3; D call uncertain. Germline V gene sequence: CDR1 MNHEY, CDR2 SVGEGT. The V and J ends lost 4 bases and 0 bases respectively, with 7 bases between them. There are 14 residues in the CDR3. In nucleotides, the CDR3 is TGTGCCAGCAGTTCTTCCTCCTCTGGAAACACCATATATTTT. It translates to CASSSSSSGNTIYF.

The chain has TRBV7-8 and TRBJ1-5; the match to TRBD1 covers 7 bases. V was pared by 4 bases and J by 7 bases, with 7 bases of the junction left unmatched. The germline V gene encodes CDR1 SGHVS and CDR2 FQNEAQ. This CDR3 contains 14 residues. The CDR3 DNA reads as TGTGCCAGCAGCTCAGGGGGGACCCGCCAGCCCCAGCATTTT. Its translation is CASSSGGTRQPQHF.

The chain has TRBV28 and TRBJ1-1; no reliable D call. In germline, CDR1 is MDHEN, CDR2 SYDVKM. The length of the CDR3 is 11 residues. V was cut by 10 bases and J by 4 bases, with 10 bases left in between. DNA for the CDR3: TGTGCCACCGAGGGAGGCACTGAAGCTTTCTTT. It is translated as CATEGGTEAFF.

The chain is built from TRBV11-3 and TRBJ2-2, with D unclear. Per germline, CDR1 SGHNT and CDR2 YENEEA. This CDR3 comprises 14 residues. The V and J ends lost 0 bases and 1 base respectively, with 3 bases between them. The CDR3 loop reads CASSLELNTGELFF. The CDR3, as DNA: TGTGCCAGCAGCTTAGAATTGAACACCGGGGAGCTGTTTTTT.

This clone was counted only a few times. The rearrangement links TRBV27 to TRBJ1-5, with TRBD1 as a possible D gene (6 bases). The CDR3 has 17 amino acids. Trimming pared 4 bases from V and 4 bases from J, leaving 20 bases between. CDR1 is MNHEY and CDR2 is SMNVEV in the germline V gene (reference sequence). CDR3 nucleotides: TGTGCCAGCAGTTGGCAGGGGAAGATTCATTGGAATCAGCCCCAGCATTTT. Protein: CASSWQGKIHWNQPQHF.

The rearrangement uses TRBV16 and TRBJ2-7; no clear D. There are 14 residues in the CDR3. Trimming removed 5 bases at V and 6 bases at J, with 17 bases between. Germline V gene lookup returns CDR1 KGHSY and CDR2 FQNENV. CDR3 coding DNA: TGTGCCAGCAGCAATCGGAGACATGCATCCGAGCAGTACTTC. Encoded protein: CASSNRRHASEQYF.

The chain combines TRBV6-5 with TRBJ2-3; 9 bases are shared with TRBD1. V was clipped by 6 bases and J by 2 bases; unmatched bases: 6. CDR3 size: 15 residues. Germline CDR1 and CDR2: MNHEY and SVGAGI. In DNA, the CDR3 is TGTGCCAGCAGCCAACAGGGGGCCCTCACAGATACGCAGTATTTT. Encoded protein: CASSQQGALTDTQYF.

Only a few counts were recorded for this clone. V is TRBV28 and J is TRBJ1-3; D is ambiguous. The V end was cut by 6 bases, the J end by 1 base, with 13 bases between. Germline V gives CDR1 MDHEN, CDR2 SYDVKM. There are 15 residues in the CDR3. The CDR3 protein is CASSRMMGSGNTIYF. CDR3 DNA: TGTGCCAGCAGCCGGATGATGGGGTCTGGAAACACCATATATTTT. The full variable domain, in which reference TRBV28 and TRBJ1-3 provide the parts outside the CDR3, is DVKVTQSSRYLVKRTGEKVFLECVQDMDHENMFWYRQDPGLGLRLIYFSYDVKMKEKGDIPEGYSVSREKKERFSLILESASTNQTSMYLCASSRMMGSGNTIYFGEGSWLTVV.

This chain connects TRBV24-1 to TRBJ2-1; the D call may be TRBD1 or TRBD2 (5 bases each). The CDR3 runs 16 residues. V was shortened by 3 bases and J by 9 bases, with 20 bases between the two germline ends. Germline V gene sequence: CDR1 KGHDR, CDR2 SFDVKD. The CDR3 DNA follows: TGTGCCACCAGTGATATTACCAGGGACGGCTCGGGTGAGCAGTTCTTC. This translates into CATSDITRDGSGEQFF.

J is TRBJ1-2 and V is TRBV5-8, with D perhaps matching TRBD1 (6 bases). Germline loops: CDR1 SGHTS, CDR2 YDEGEE. Trimming shortened V by 0 bases and J by 8 bases, and 14 bases separated the two germline ends. This CDR3 is 14 amino acids long. The chain's CDR3 is CASSLAGVQRGYTF. DNA for the CDR3: TGTGCCAGCAGCTTGGCAGGGGTCCAGCGCGGCTACACCTTC.

In this sample, this clone turned up once. The chain recombines TRBV5-4 with TRBJ2-1, with 9 bases matching TRBD1. Germline-derived CDR1 and CDR2 are SGHNT and YYREEE (reference sequence). There are 17 residues in the CDR3. J was trimmed by 8 bases and V by 3 bases; bases with no gene match: 15. CDR3 amino acids: CASSSPAGTGSRDEQFF. The CDR3 DNA reads TGTGCCAGCAGCTCCCCCGCGGGGACAGGGTCGCGTGATGAGCAGTTCTTC.

About this clone: Germline and junction disagree at one end, which may indicate a read error. V and J are TRBV28 and TRBJ1-4, with a weak D call TRBD1 (5 bases). The CDR3 loop spans 12 amino acids. Germline-derived CDR1 and CDR2 are MDHEN and SYDVKM. The DNA for the CDR3 is TGTGCCAGCAGTTTACCAGGACACCAAGGAGACTTT. This gives the protein CASSLPGHQGDF. Variable domain in full (rest from reference TRBV28 and TRBJ1-4): DVKVTQSSRYLVKRTGEKVFLECVQDMDHENMFWYRQDPGLGLRLIYFSYDVKMKEKGDIPEGYSVSREKKERFSLILESASTNQTSMYLCASSLPGHQGDFGSGTQLSVL.

This clone was observed a few times. This sequence joins TRBV10-3 and TRBJ1-1; D is unresolved. Between the trimmed V and J ends, which lost 7 bases and 0 bases, there was a span of 12 bases. Germline CDR1 and CDR2: ENHRY and SYGVKD. This CDR3 is 14 amino acids long. The CDR3 region has the DNA TGTGCCATCACTCCAGGAGGACTGAACACTGAAGCTTTCTTT. This gives the protein CAITPGGLNTEAFF.

The V gene is TRBV7-9, the J gene TRBJ1-1; TRBD1 might be the D (6 bases). Germline-derived CDR1 and CDR2 are SEHNR and FQNEAQ (reference sequence). V lost 4 bases to trimming and J lost 4 bases, with 13 bases between them. The CDR3 has 14 amino acids. The CDR3 loop reads CASSWGAVGTEAFF. Written as DNA, the CDR3 is TGTGCCAGCAGCTGGGGGGCGGTGGGCACTGAAGCTTTCTTT.

The chain carries TRBV24-1 and TRBJ2-5, with 10 bases identical to TRBD1. The J segment lost 3 bases and the V segment lost 4 bases, leaving 7 bases of the junction unmatched. This CDR3 has 16 amino acids. Germline values: CDR1 KGHDR, CDR2 SFDVKD. In nucleotides, the CDR3 is TGTGCCACCAGTGACCCCGGGACAGGGGCTGAAGAGACCCAGTACTTC. Its translation is CATSDPGTGAEETQYF.

The V call is TRBV10-1, the J call TRBJ1-1, with D uncertain. Germline V gene sequence: CDR1 WNHNN, CDR2 SYGVQD (reference sequence). V was pared by 2 bases and J by 7 bases, with 20 bases between. The CDR3 totals 16 residues. CDR3 in DNA: TGCGCCAGCAGTGAGGGACGGGCAGCTAGCGAGTTTGAAGCTTTCTTT. It yields the protein CASSEGRAASEFEAFF.

The rearrangement links TRBV5-1 to TRBJ2-3; 13 bases are shared with TRBD2. Germline V gene sequence: CDR1 SGHRS, CDR2 YFSETQ. V was clipped by 4 bases and J by 3 bases; unmatched bases: 5. The CDR3 has 16 amino acids. The CDR3, as DNA: TGCGCCAGCAGCCGAGGACTAGCGGGAGAGACAGATACGCAGTATTTT. Translated: CASSRGLAGETDTQYF.

The V gene is TRBV19, the J gene TRBJ2-3; 9 nucleotides align to TRBD1. Germline V gives CDR1 LNHDA, CDR2 SQIVND (reference sequence). Losses at the gene ends were 6 bases for V and 2 bases for J; bases not matched to a gene: 3. This CDR3 is built from 14 residues. The CDR3 DNA follows: TGTGCCAGTAGCCGGGACAGGGACACAGATACGCAGTATTTT. Translating gives CASSRDRDTDTQYF.